A single sample is the source of the 25 T cell receptor beta chains below, sequenced in a study of shared clonotypes between healthy human individuals. Repertoires were generated with immunoSEQ multiplex PCR, while TCRdb's copy carries only in-frame clones and drops some. The table lists 550,000 to 850,000 clones, over 60% of them singletons. Sequencing input: memory CD4+ T cells sorted from blood. Described subset: CD45RA-negative fraction. These receptors came from a woman aged 25 to 39 in good health.

V and J are TRBV7-9 and TRBJ2-7, with 11 nucleotides matching TRBD1. This CDR3 is 15 amino acids long. Germline CDR1 reads SEHNR; CDR2 reads FQNEAQ (reference sequence). The V and J ends lost 5 bases and 4 bases, in that order; junction bases with no gene match: 7. CDR3 region: CASSPRTGGMYEQYF. Written as DNA, the CDR3 is TGTGCCAGCAGCCCAAGGACAGGGGGCATGTACGAGCAGTACTTC.

The chain recombines TRBV28 with TRBJ1-2; D is uncertain. CDR1 MDHEN and CDR2 SYDVKM come from the germline V gene. This CDR3 spans 12 amino acids. V was cut by 4 bases and J by 4 bases, with 7 bases left in between. The CDR3 bases are TGTGCCAGCAGTTCCAGTCTCTATGGCTACACCTTC. This gives the protein CASSSSLYGYTF.

This clone occurred a few times. V is TRBV2 and J is TRBJ2-1, with a tentative D call TRBD1 (5 bases). The CDR3 has 13 residues. Germline V lookup: CDR1 SNHLY, CDR2 FYNNEI. Trimming shortened V by 2 bases and J by 8 bases, and 10 bases separated the two germline ends. CDR3 residues: CASSEQGADEQFF. The CDR3 coding sequence is TGTGCCAGCAGTGAACAGGGCGCGGATGAGCAGTTCTTC. Looking up the rest from reference TRBV2 and TRBJ2-1 gives the full variable domain: EPEVTQTPSHQVTQMGQEVILRCVPISNHLYFYWYRQILGQKVEFLVSFYNNEISEKSEIFDDQFSVERPDGSNFTLKIRSTKLEDSAMYFCASSEQGADEQFFGPGTRLTVL.

This clone appeared many times. The rearrangement uses TRBV28 and TRBJ2-1; the match to TRBD2 covers 13 bases. V lost 5 bases to trimming and J lost 6 bases; unmatched junction nucleotides: 13. Germline CDR1 and CDR2: MDHEN and SYDVKM. CDR3 size: 18 residues. CDR3 region: CASSRTSGRFRGFNEQFF. The DNA of the CDR3 is TGTGCCAGCAGTAGGACTAGCGGGAGATTTAGGGGCTTCAATGAGCAGTTCTTC. Combining the CDR3 with reference TRBV28 and TRBJ2-1 gives the whole variable domain DVKVTQSSRYLVKRTGEKVFLECVQDMDHENMFWYRQDPGLGLRLIYFSYDVKMKEKGDIPEGYSVSREKKERFSLILESASTNQTSMYLCASSRTSGRFRGFNEQFFGPGTRLTVL.

This clone appeared once. The rearrangement joins TRBV28 to TRBJ2-1; 7 nucleotides line up with TRBD1. Germline V lookup: CDR1 MDHEN, CDR2 SYDVKM. The length of the CDR3 is 14 residues. The trim removed 7 bases at V and 0 bases at J, leaving 3 bases unmatched. The chain's CDR3 is CASTRDSSYNEQFF. The CDR3, as DNA: TGTGCCAGCACAAGGGACAGCTCCTACAATGAGCAGTTCTTC.

This clone was counted many times. The V call is TRBV19, the J call TRBJ2-2; D possibly corresponds to TRBD2 (7 bases). CDR3 size: 18 residues. Germline values: CDR1 LNHDA, CDR2 SQIVND (reference sequence). V lost 0 bases to trimming and J lost 3 bases, with 17 bases between them. CDR3 nucleotides: TGTGCCAGTAGTATAGATTTGGCGGGGGCCCGGGACACCGGGGAGCTGTTTTTT. It codes for CASSIDLAGARDTGELFF.

This sequence joins TRBV27 and TRBJ2-1; 13 bases map to TRBD2. The CDR3 has 15 amino acids. Germline assignment: CDR1 MNHEY and CDR2 SMNVEV (reference sequence). The trim removed 6 bases at V and 7 bases at J, leaving 6 bases unmatched. The CDR3 nucleotides read TGTGCCAGCAGCGGACTAGCGGGAGTTTTAAATGAGCAGTTCTTC. Protein sequence: CASSGLAGVLNEQFF.

This chain uses TRBV2 with TRBJ2-1; 10 bases line up with TRBD1. Germline V gene data show CDR1 as SNHLY and CDR2 as FYNNEI. V lost 5 bases to trimming and J lost 9 bases; unmatched junction nucleotides: 4. The CDR3 sequence is 13 residues long. The CDR3 DNA follows: TGTGCCAGCAGTCCCAGACAGGGGGCTGAGCAGTTCTTC. Amino acids: CASSPRQGAEQFF.

The chain joins TRBV15 to TRBJ1-1; D remains ambiguous. This CDR3 has 15 residues. The ends were cut back, 0 bases at V and 1 base at J, with 9 bases in the middle. Germline V lookup: CDR1 LNHNV, CDR2 YYDKDF (reference sequence). The DNA for the CDR3 is TGTGCCACCAGCAGAGAGGTAGGCAGGAACACTGAAGCTTTCTTT. Protein: CATSREVGRNTEAFF.

The chain carries TRBV28 and TRBJ2-7, with TRBD2 as a possible D gene (5 bases). Germline lookup yields CDR1 MDHEN and CDR2 SYDVKM. CDR3 length equals 11 residues. Trimming left V 8 bases short and J 4 bases short, with 9 bases between. CDR3 amino acids: CASLGGYEQYF. The CDR3 nucleotides read TGTGCCAGCTTAGGCGGGTACGAGCAGTACTTC.

This clone was found once. V and J are TRBV4-1 and TRBJ1-1, with 7 bases aligning to TRBD1. Trimming took 6 bases from V and 1 from J; bases not matched to a gene: 5. The CDR3 consists of 14 residues. Germline CDR1 and CDR2: MGHRA and YSYEKL. The CDR3 sequence is CASRAGTANTEAFF. For the CDR3, the DNA is TGCGCCAGCAGGGCCGGGACAGCGAACACTGAAGCTTTCTTT.

V gene TRBV5-1 combines with J gene TRBJ2-7; D is perhaps TRBD1 (6 bases). V shed 1 base and J shed 2 bases, with 13 bases lying between them. The CDR3 length is 15 residues. In germline, CDR1 is SGHRS, CDR2 YFSETQ. For the CDR3, the DNA is TGCGCCAGCAGCTTGAGTCCGGACAGACCCTACGAGCAGTACTTC. Its translation: CASSLSPDRPYEQYF.

A few counts support this clone. The V gene is TRBV4-1, the J gene TRBJ1-2; 7 positions agree with TRBD1. V was clipped by 0 bases and J by 4 bases; unmatched bases: 11. Germline V gives CDR1 MGHRA, CDR2 YSYEKL. The CDR3 spans 17 residues. CDR3 in amino acids: CASSQDSRLDRAYGYTF. CDR3 DNA: TGCGCCAGCAGCCAAGATTCCCGCCTCGACAGGGCCTATGGCTACACCTTC.

This clone occurred a few times. The genes are TRBV25-1 and TRBJ2-1, with D perhaps matching TRBD1 (6 bases). The CDR3 has 17 residues. Germline lookup yields CDR1 MGHDK and CDR2 SYGVNS. Trimming removed 5 bases at V and 3 bases at J, with 20 bases between. DNA of the CDR3: TGTGCCAGCAGTCCACGGGCCGTTGGGGGCTTCTACAATGAGCAGTTCTTC. It encodes CASSPRAVGGFYNEQFF. The whole variable domain, filled in from reference TRBV25-1 and TRBJ2-1, reads EADIYQTPRYLVIGTGKKITLECSQTMGHDKMYWYQQDPGMELHLIHYSYGVNSTEKGDLSSESTVSRIRTEHFPLTLESARPSHTSQYLCASSPRAVGGFYNEQFFGPGTRLTVL.

The chain joins TRBV7-2 to TRBJ2-5; 9 bases fit TRBD1. CDR3 length equals 15 residues. The junction had 0 bases not matched to a gene; V was cut back by 1 base and J by 0 bases. In germline, CDR1 is SGHTA, CDR2 FQGNSA. Here the CDR3 DNA reads TGTGCCAGCAGCTTAGGGGACAGGGACCAAGAGACCCAGTACTTC. Residues: CASSLGDRDQETQYF.

The table lists this clone with a few counts. CDR3 sequence reads: CASSPGQGYSGNTIYF. Here the CDR3 DNA reads TGTGCCAGTAGTCCGGGACAGGGCTACTCTGGAAACACCATATATTTT. V gene TRBV19 combines with J gene TRBJ1-3, with 9 positions matching TRBD1. This CDR3 is built from 16 residues. The germline gives CDR1 LNHDA, CDR2 SQIVND (reference sequence). J lost 0 bases, V lost 5 bases, and 5 bases had no gene match.

The chain combines TRBV15 with TRBJ2-6; D is ambiguous. Trimming took 7 bases from V and 2 from J, leaving 15 bases between them. Germline loops: CDR1 LNHNV, CDR2 YYDKDF (reference sequence). The CDR3 sequence is 16 residues long. Written as DNA, the CDR3 is TGTGCCACCAAGGACGGAGTGGTGACTGGGGCCAACGTCCTGACTTTC. Translating gives CATKDGVVTGANVLTF.

The rearrangement uses TRBV2 and TRBJ2-7, with D possibly TRBD1 on 5 matching bases. Germline V lookup: CDR1 SNHLY, CDR2 FYNNEI. The CDR3 has 14 residues. V was trimmed by 9 bases and J by 3 bases, leaving 18 bases between them. CDR3 region: CASKVTGQLYEQYF. The CDR3 DNA reads as TGTGCCAGTAAAGTAACAGGTCAACTCTACGAGCAGTACTTC.

CDR3 in DNA: TGTGCCAGTAGTATAGGCGCGGGAGGGCCCTACAATGAGCAGTTCTTC. The encoded protein is CASSIGAGGPYNEQFF. The chain combines TRBV19 with TRBJ2-1; 9 positions match TRBD2. The V segment lost 1 base and the J segment 2 bases; nucleotides outside the gene matches: 3. The CDR3 is made up of 16 amino acids. CDR1 LNHDA and CDR2 SQIVND come from the germline V gene (reference sequence).

The V and J genes are TRBV5-1 and TRBJ2-7, with 12 bases that match TRBD2. This CDR3 has 16 residues. Unmatched junction bases numbered 12, after V lost 4 bases and J lost 7 bases. Germline CDR1 and CDR2: SGHRS and YFSETQ. CDR3 amino acids: CASSLQLAGGNPEQYF. The CDR3 DNA reads as TGCGCCAGCAGCCTCCAACTAGCGGGAGGCAATCCAGAGCAGTACTTC.

This clone was counted many times. The chain couples TRBV7-9 to TRBJ1-5; D is unclear. V shed 1 base and J shed 6 bases, with 7 bases lying between them. This CDR3 spans 13 amino acids. Germline assignment: CDR1 SEHNR and CDR2 FQNEAQ (reference sequence). CDR3 in amino acids: CASSLGLSQPQHF. CDR3 DNA sequence: TGTGCCAGCAGCTTAGGGTTGAGTCAGCCCCAGCATTTT. Using reference TRBV7-9 and TRBJ1-5 for the parts outside the CDR3, the full variable domain is DTGVSQNPRHKITKRGQNVTFRCDPISEHNRLYWYRQTLGQGPEFLTYFQNEAQLEKSRLLSDRFSAERPKGSFSTLEIQRTEQGDSAMYLCASSLGLSQPQHFGDGTRLSIL.

The gene calls are TRBV19 and TRBJ1-1; D may be TRBD1 (5 bases). The CDR3 contains 14 residues. Germline CDR1 and CDR2: LNHDA and SQIVND (reference sequence). With 4 bases removed from V and 5 bases from J, the gap between germline ends came to 14 bases. The CDR3 is CASSRTQGWTEAFF. The CDR3 region has the DNA TGTGCCAGTAGTAGGACGCAGGGATGGACTGAAGCTTTCTTT.

This chain joins TRBV27 and TRBJ2-7; 14 positions agree with TRBD2. The CDR3 sequence is 17 residues long. The germline gives CDR1 MNHEY, CDR2 SMNVEV (reference sequence). Trimming removed 5 bases from V and 4 bases from J; junction bases left unmatched: 10. The CDR3 nucleotides are TGTGCCAGCAGTCTCCGGTGGACTAGCGGGGGGTCTTACGAGCAGTACTTC. It encodes CASSLRWTSGGSYEQYF.

The rearrangement joins TRBV7-2 to TRBJ2-5; D is unresolved. This CDR3 is built from 14 residues. Per germline, CDR1 SGHTA and CDR2 FQGNSA. Trimming stripped 1 base from V and 5 bases from J, with 11 bases between. The CDR3 is CASSLGVSRETQYF. The CDR3 DNA follows: TGTGCCAGCAGCTTAGGTGTCTCTAGGGAGACCCAGTACTTC.

This rearrangement joins TRBV19 to TRBJ1-1; no definite D call. The CDR3 runs 14 residues. Trimming stripped 5 bases from V and 4 bases from J, with 14 bases between. The germline gives CDR1 LNHDA, CDR2 SQIVND (reference sequence). The CDR3 sequence is CASSGVSGPTEAFF. In nucleotides, the CDR3 is TGTGCCAGTAGTGGGGTCTCAGGTCCCACTGAAGCTTTCTTT.